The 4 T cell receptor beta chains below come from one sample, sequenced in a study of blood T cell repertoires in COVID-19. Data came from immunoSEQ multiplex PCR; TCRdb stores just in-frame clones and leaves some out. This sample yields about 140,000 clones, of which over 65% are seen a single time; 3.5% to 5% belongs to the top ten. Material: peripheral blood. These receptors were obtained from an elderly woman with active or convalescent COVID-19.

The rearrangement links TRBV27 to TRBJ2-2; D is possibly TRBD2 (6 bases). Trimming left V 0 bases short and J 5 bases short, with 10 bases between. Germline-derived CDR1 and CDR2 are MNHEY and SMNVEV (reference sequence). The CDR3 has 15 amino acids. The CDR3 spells CASSLSTSRTGELFF. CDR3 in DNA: TGTGCCAGCAGTTTATCAACTAGCCGTACCGGGGAGCTGTTTTTT.

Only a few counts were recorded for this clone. This CDR3 is CASSLRMGPYGYTF. DNA of the CDR3: TGTGCCAGCAGCTTGAGGATGGGCCCTTATGGCTACACCTTC. This chain links TRBV5-8 with TRBJ1-2; unclear D gene. Germline V gene data show CDR1 as SGHTS and CDR2 as YDEGEE. Trimming removed 1 base from V and 5 bases from J, with 12 bases in between. The CDR3 length is 14 residues.

The CDR3 sequence is CASSQDWGGGLRTEAFF. In nucleotides, the CDR3 is TGTGCCAGCAGCCAAGATTGGGGCGGGGGGTTGAGGACTGAAGCTTTCTTT. V usage is TRBV3-1 (or the pseudogene TRBV3-2) and J usage is TRBJ1-1; the D gene is possibly TRBD1 (5 bases). The CDR3 extends over 17 amino acids. The germline gives CDR1 LGHDT, CDR2 YNNKEL (reference sequence). The V and J ends lost 0 bases and 5 bases respectively, with 19 bases between them.

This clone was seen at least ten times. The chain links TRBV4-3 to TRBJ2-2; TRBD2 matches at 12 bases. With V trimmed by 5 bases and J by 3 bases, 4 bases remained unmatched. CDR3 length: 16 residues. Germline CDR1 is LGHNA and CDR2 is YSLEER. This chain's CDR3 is CASSALAGGYTGELFF. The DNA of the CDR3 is TGCGCCAGCAGCGCACTAGCGGGGGGATACACCGGGGAGCTGTTTTTT.